Detailed here is one TCR beta chain. Unique molecular identifiers featured in how the TCRbeta library was prepared. TCRdb processed the PCR reads anew with MiXCR; each CDR3 protein has one entry. The table lists hundreds of thousands of distinct CDR3 sequences, around a sixth of them singletons. This sample is drawn from a study of T-cell reconstitution after alpha-beta-depleted transplantation in children. This clonotype was obtained from a human donor who donated a stem cell graft to a child with acute myeloid leukemia. Source: PBMCs from the stem cell graft donor, taken from the stem cell graft.

In nucleotides, the CDR3 is TGCAGTGCTAGTCTCCGACAGGAGGCCTACGAGCAGTACTTC. It codes for CSASLRQEAYEQYF. The chain uses TRBV20-1 and TRBJ2-7, with D possibly matching TRBD1 (6 bases). Looked up from germline, CDR1 is DFQATT and CDR2 is SNEGSKA (reference sequence). V lost 3 bases to trimming and J lost 2 bases, with 14 bases between them. This CDR3 is built from 14 residues.